This T cell receptor (beta chain) stems from a study of T cells in tuberculosis. Method: immunoSEQ multiplex PCR; TCRdb's copy keeps in-frame clones and lacks some. In the table there are tens of thousands of clones, 86% of which are singletons. Time point defined: new active TB diagnosis, blood taken before or within 7 days of starting treatment. Losses at the gene ends were 3 bases for V and 6 bases for J; bases not matched to a gene: 3. Germline CDR1 is MNHEY and CDR2 is SMNVEV (reference sequence). The CDR3 contains 15 residues. The V and J genes are TRBV27 and TRBJ2-1; 12 bases agree with TRBD2. The TCR comes from an adult with tuberculosis. The starting material was PBMCs, obtained at tuberculosis diagnosis. Here the CDR3 reads CASSLTSGGLNEQFF. For the CDR3, the DNA is TGTGCCAGCAGTTTGACTAGCGGGGGCCTCAATGAGCAGTTCTTC.